The 19 T cell receptor beta chains given below trace back to one sample, sequenced in a study of blood T cell repertoires in COVID-19. Produced via immunoSEQ multiplex PCR; TCRdb's table is partial and in-frame only. The sample holds fewer than 200,000 clones, roughly 79% seen once. Sequencing was done on a sample of peripheral blood. These receptors all stem from a woman in her 40s with COVID-19, enrolled during active disease.

A remark on this clone: This specimen includes other DNA sequences encoding the same CDR3. The chain recombines TRBV7-3 with TRBJ2-3; TRBD1 agrees at 7 bases. Germline CDR1 is SGHTA and CDR2 is FQGTGA. The CDR3 sequence is 15 residues long. The ends lost 3 bases at V and 2 bases at J; junction bases unmatched: 5. Written as DNA, the CDR3 is TGTGCCAGCAGCTTGGCAGGGGGATCCACAGATACGCAGTATTTT. Protein sequence: CASSLAGGSTDTQYF. The variable domain in full, completed from reference TRBV7-3 and TRBJ2-3, reads GAGVSQTPSNKVTEKGKYVELRCDPISGHTALYWYRQSLGQGPEFLIYFQGTGAADDSGLPNDRFFAVRPEGSVSTLKIQRTERGDSAVYLCASSLAGGSTDTQYFGPGTRLTVL.

The chain joins TRBV13 to TRBJ2-5, with 7 bases matching TRBD1. The germline gives CDR1 PRHDT, CDR2 FYEKMQ (reference sequence). The ends lost 5 bases at V and 9 bases at J; junction bases unmatched: 12. The CDR3 has 14 amino acids. The CDR3: CASSTIRDSYSQYF. The CDR3 DNA sequence: TGTGCCAGCAGCACAATCCGGGACAGTTATTCCCAGTACTTC.

The chain couples TRBV27 to TRBJ1-4; tentative D call: TRBD1 (5 bases). V was trimmed by 2 bases and J by 7 bases, leaving 14 bases between them. The CDR3 spans 15 residues. The germline CDR1 and CDR2 sequences are MNHEY and SMNVEV (reference sequence). CDR3 DNA: TGTGCCAGCAGTTTAGAGGGTGCGGGGCCTGAAAAACTGTTTTTT. It encodes CASSLEGAGPEKLFF.

The chain has TRBV13 and TRBJ1-5; D is perhaps TRBD1 (5 bases). The CDR3 loop spans 13 amino acids. V lost 5 bases to trimming and J lost 4 bases, with 9 bases between them. Germline V lookup: CDR1 PRHDT, CDR2 FYEKMQ (reference sequence). As DNA, the CDR3 is TGTGCCAGCAGCCTCTCAGGGAATCAGCCCCAGCATTTT. Its translation: CASSLSGNQPQHF.

The rearrangement joins TRBV19 to TRBJ1-4; D not resolved. The CDR3 totals 14 residues. Trimming took off 6 bases at V and 0 bases at J, with 8 bases between the two ends. Germline V gives CDR1 LNHDA, CDR2 SQIVND (reference sequence). CDR3 loop: CASSDTSTNEKLFF. The CDR3 DNA reads as TGTGCCAGTAGCGACACATCAACTAATGAAAAACTGTTTTTT.

CDR3 sequence reads: CASGGLAGIFGGELFF. The CDR3 nucleotides are TGTGCCAGCGGCGGACTAGCGGGAATATTTGGCGGGGAGCTGTTTTTT. This chain links TRBV2 with TRBJ2-2, with 12 bases aligning to TRBD2. Per germline, CDR1 SNHLY and CDR2 FYNNEI. CDR3 size: 16 residues. The trim removed 8 bases at V and 7 bases at J, leaving 11 bases unmatched.

This clone occurred many times. The rearrangement links TRBV4-1 to TRBJ2-1; unclear D gene. CDR1 and CDR2 from the germline V gene are MGHRA and YSYEKL. The CDR3 covers 13 residues. Trimming cost V 3 bases and J 5 bases, with 8 bases left between them. DNA of the CDR3: TGCGCCAGCAGCCACGCGCCGAACAATGAGCAGTTCTTC. Amino acids: CASSHAPNNEQFF.

This clone appeared once. V is TRBV7-6 and J is TRBJ1-3; D is perhaps TRBD1 (6 bases). CDR3 length: 16 amino acids. Looked up from germline, CDR1 is SGHVS and CDR2 is FNYEAQ. The V and J ends lost 2 bases and 2 bases respectively, with 13 bases between them. The CDR3 spells CASSLSAGTTGNTIYF. The CDR3, as DNA: TGTGCCAGCAGCTTATCTGCCGGGACAACTGGAAACACCATATATTTT.

Ten or more counts support this clone. The chain carries TRBV18 and TRBJ1-2; 9 bases are a match to TRBD1. V was pared by 4 bases and J by 6 bases, with 6 bases of the junction left unmatched. Germline lookup yields CDR1 KGHSH and CDR2 LQKENI. CDR3 length: 14 residues. Written as DNA, the CDR3 is TGTGCCAGCTCACACCGGACAGGGGCGGATGGCTACACCTTC. Translated, it gives CASSHRTGADGYTF.

The genes are TRBV9 and TRBJ1-1, with D hard to call. The V gene lost 0 bases and the J gene lost 1 base, with 7 bases spanning the gap. The CDR3 has 14 residues. Germline V CDR1 and CDR2: SGDLS, YYNGEE. CDR3 region: CASSVAPENTEAFF. The CDR3 DNA reads as TGTGCCAGCAGCGTAGCCCCAGAGAACACTGAAGCTTTCTTT.

The V and J genes are TRBV5-1 and TRBJ2-2; D might be TRBD1 (7 bases). The germline V gene has CDR1 SGHRS and CDR2 YFSETQ. The CDR3 has 14 residues. V lost 5 bases, J lost 3 bases, and 11 bases lay in between. The CDR3, as DNA: TGCGCCAGCAGGGGCAGGGGGGACACCGGGGAGCTGTTTTTT. Amino acid sequence: CASRGRGDTGELFF. Full variable domain (outside the CDR3, taken from reference TRBV5-1 and TRBJ2-2): KAGVTQTPRYLIKTRGQQVTLSCSPISGHRSVSWYQQTPGQGLQFLFEYFSETQRNKGNFPGRFSGRQFSNSRSEMNVSTLELGDSALYLCASRGRGDTGELFFGEGSRLTVL.

The V call is TRBV30, the J call TRBJ1-5, with a possible D match to TRBD1 (6 bases). Germline-derived CDR1 and CDR2 are GTSNPN and SVGIG (reference sequence). The V end lost 2 bases, the J end lost 6 bases, and 11 bases lay between the germline ends. The CDR3 length is 13 residues. CDR3 sequence (DNA): TGTGCCTGGAGTTACAGGGATGGTCAGCCCCAGCATTTT. It specifies CAWSYRDGQPQHF.

DNA of the CDR3: TGTGCCAGCAGCCAGCGCAACCTTGAGGCTGAAGCTTTCTTT. The encoded protein is CASSQRNLEAEAFF. The rearrangement links TRBV3-1 (or the pseudogene TRBV3-2) to TRBJ1-1, with no clear D. This CDR3 comprises 14 residues. Germline-derived CDR1 and CDR2 are LGHDT and YNNKEL (reference sequence). The V end was cut by 3 bases, the J end by 6 bases, with 14 bases between.

This sequence joins TRBV28 and TRBJ2-7; maybe TRBD1 (5 bases). CDR1 is MDHEN and CDR2 is SYDVKM in the germline V gene. The CDR3 length is 15 residues. The germline V and J ends were trimmed by 6 bases and 2 bases, with 17 bases remaining between them. CDR3 sequence: CASSDPLGRAYEQYF. The DNA for the CDR3 is TGTGCCAGCAGCGACCCCTTAGGCAGGGCCTACGAGCAGTACTTC.

This clone occurred a few times. This chain links TRBV7-2 with TRBJ2-1; D not certain. V dropped 1 base and J dropped 0 bases, with 7 bases sitting between them. CDR3 size: 15 residues. The germline gives CDR1 SGHTA, CDR2 FQGNSA. This CDR3 is CASSLGESSYNEQFF. Here the CDR3 DNA reads TGTGCCAGCAGCTTAGGAGAGAGCTCCTACAATGAGCAGTTCTTC. The whole variable domain, filled in from reference TRBV7-2 and TRBJ2-1, reads GAGVSQSPSNKVTEKGKDVELRCDPISGHTALYWYRQSLGQGLEFLIYFQGNSAPDKSGLPSDRFSAERTGGSVSTLTIQRTQQEDSAVYLCASSLGESSYNEQFFGPGTRLTVL.

This rearrangement joins TRBV19 to TRBJ1-2; 7 positions match TRBD1. This CDR3 spans 16 amino acids. Germline CDR1 is LNHDA and CDR2 is SQIVND (reference sequence). The J segment lost 4 bases and the V segment lost 5 bases, leaving 13 bases of the junction unmatched. For the CDR3, the DNA is TGTGCCAGTAGTCCCCAGACAGGGTCAAATAGCTATGGCTACACCTTC. This gives the protein CASSPQTGSNSYGYTF.

This clone showed up just once. One junction end does not reproduce the germline sequence, and a read error may be involved. The chain recombines TRBV6-1 with TRBJ2-3; D may be TRBD1 or TRBD2 (5 bases each). The germline gives CDR1 MNHNS, CDR2 SASEGT. This CDR3 spans 12 amino acids. Written as DNA, the CDR3 is TGTGCCAGCAGCGAAGAGGGGGATACGCAGTATTTT. Translating gives CASSEEGDTQYF.

The chain uses TRBV28 and TRBJ1-1; no clear D. The V gene's germline CDR1 is MDHEN and CDR2 SYDVKM. The CDR3 has 15 residues. The V gene lost 6 bases and the J gene lost 1 base, with 15 bases spanning the gap. The DNA of the CDR3 is TGTGCCAGCAGCCCACACGGACTGGGGAACACTGAAGCTTTCTTT. This translates into CASSPHGLGNTEAFF.

The rearrangement uses TRBV28 and TRBJ2-1, with 8 bases that match TRBD2. Germline V lookup: CDR1 MDHEN, CDR2 SYDVKM. The junction had 6 bases not matched to a gene; V was cut back by 1 base and J by 4 bases. The CDR3 is made up of 16 amino acids. Written as DNA, the CDR3 is TGTGCCAGCAGTTTATCTACCGGGGGGGGATACAATGAGCAGTTCTTC. As protein: CASSLSTGGGYNEQFF.